One sample yielded the 2 T cell receptor beta chains listed below, sequenced in a study of cytomegalovirus exposure and HLA in healthy donors (dated by TCRdb to between 2016 and 2019). Receptor amplification or capture employed the immunoSEQ multiplex PCR assay. The table was pulled from immuneACCESS by TCRdb, which kept in-frame rearrangements only. Such tables lose some clones; where checked, under half of the loss comes from unresolved V genes, and the rest has no known cause. This sample gives roughly 62,000 clones in total; 85% to 95% of them show up just once. Clones ranked in the top ten supply around 2.3% of the sample. Sequenced input: PBMCs. These receptors all come from a man aged 18 to 30 in good health and CMV-seronegative.

This clone was counted once. V is TRBV19 and J is TRBJ2-7, with 12 bases matching TRBD2. Per germline, CDR1 LNHDA and CDR2 SQIVND (reference sequence). The ends lost 4 bases at V and 5 bases at J; junction bases unmatched: 3. The CDR3 spans 14 residues. CDR3 DNA: TGTGCCAGTAGTACTAGCGGGAGGGTGAACGAGCAGTACTTC. Protein product: CASSTSGRVNEQYF.

The rearrangement links TRBV11-1 to TRBJ1-3; tentatively, D is TRBD1 (6 bases). V lost 5 bases, J lost 2 bases, and 10 bases lay in between. CDR3 size: 14 residues. CDR1 SGHAT and CDR2 FQDESV come from the germline V gene (reference sequence). CDR3 loop: CASSLTGPGNTIYF. The CDR3 DNA reads TGTGCCAGCAGCCTGACAGGTCCTGGAAACACCATATATTTT.